This T cell receptor (beta chain) originates from a study of blood T cell repertoires in COVID-19. Study information: COVID-19 samples collected from the United States, Italy and Spain covered acute and convalescent phases. The analysed material was cDNA or gDNA that came from T cells, B-cell-depleted T cells, or PBMCs.

As originally analysed: Reference gene primer amplification gave nucleated cell count estimates. The repertoire was sequenced with immunoSEQ multiplex PCR; TCRdb's copy has only in-frame clones and lacks some. The DNA was the basis for D and trimming; V, J and clone size are from that table. Seen here are roughly 250,000 clones, about 89% observed once, and the top ten hold around 2.5%. Sequences were obtained from peripheral blood. The clonotype originates from a woman between 45 and 65 years old with acute or convalescent COVID-19.

The chain's CDR3 is CASSVSGSSYNEQFF. For the CDR3, the DNA is TGTGCCAGCAGTGTTAGCGGGAGCTCCTACAATGAGCAGTTCTTC. The chain has TRBV2 and TRBJ2-1; TRBD2 agrees at 9 bases. Germline loops: CDR1 SNHLY, CDR2 FYNNEI. The length of the CDR3 is 15 residues. V shed 4 bases and J 0 bases; nucleotides not matched to a gene: 1.